This entry describes one T cell receptor (beta chain). Its target antigen remains unknown. Germline and junction disagree at one end, which may indicate a read error. The CDR3 regions of human TCRbeta chains were analyzed by immunosequencing. The paper's data handling went like this. TCRs in the repertoires were compared against a reference library of SARS-CoV-2-specific TCRs that had been generated with the MIRA antigen-specificity platform. Breadth was defined as the fraction of unique TCRs that were SARS-CoV-2-associated, and depth was defined as the fraction of total T cells that were SARS-CoV-2-associated. Using the MIRA data, every spike-specific TCR was mapped to the spike region that the TCR reacted to and assigned to either a CD4 or a CD8 class. Log10-transformed breadth and depth values were compared by one-way ANOVA with Sidak's multiple comparisons tests. TCRdb carries this immuneACCESS record with in-frame sequences only. Its versions omit some clonotypes, under half of them owing to an unresolved V gene in the studies checked, with the rest unexplained. The DNA was the basis for D and trimming; V, J and clone size are from that table. For this sample the table gives approximately 80,000 clones, of which around 90% were detected only once. Roughly 5% of the sample comes from the top ten.

This sample's time point label indicates: baseline before first vaccination. In the paper's terms, the treatment or condition label means: meningococcal conjugate vaccine given as trial control. The vaccinee samples were drawn from two UK trials, COV001 and COV002, one of which was a single-blind randomized controlled phase 2/3 trial testing AZD1222 (ChAdOx1 nCoV-19) in healthy adults. For TCRbeta chain sequencing, PBMC samples were collected from trial participants at day 0 and at day 28 after the second dose. This sample is part of a study of T cell responses to AZD1222 COVID-19 vaccine (dated by TCRdb to the early 2020s). Context from the whole study: TCR sequencing covered roughly 230 trial participants: about 210 given two doses of AZD1222 and 26 given two doses of MenACWY control vaccine. Trial participants were enrolled by age into subgroups of 18-55, 56-69 and 70-plus years, and 148, 28 and 57 TCR-sequenced participants, respectively, were included in these subgroups. General study outcomes and caveats: Participants were mostly white British, with more females than males. The authors suggested clonal diversity may have been underestimated. The 56-69-year group was small, and its depth increase did not reach significance, likely because of low power. Because no samples from the day 14 peak response were available, repertoires could be characterized only after the peak T cell response. Conclusions about previously exposed vaccinees are limited because only a handful of AZD1222 recipients were SARS-CoV-2 seropositive at baseline. Spike-specific TCR breadth and depth rose significantly after two AZD1222 doses compared with day 0 and with MenACWY recipients. The whole spike protein was spanned by vaccine-associated CD4 TCRs, and dominant responses were seen in regions 160-218 and 743-854. Reportedly, close to half of the unique spike-specific TCRs recognized epitopes lying outside the regions that are mutated in the B.1.351 and B.1.1.7 variants.

From a lookup of the germline V gene (reference sequence), CDR1 and CDR2 are SSHAT and FNYEAQ. Spanning cysteine to phenylalanine, the CDR3 consists of 15 amino acids. Here the CDR3 DNA is all that survives: 45 bases in frame from base 1. The sample in question was peripheral blood, obtained on day 0 of MenACWY control vaccination. The sequence derives from an adult in good health. The chain joins TRBV7-7 to TRBJ2-1; TRBD2 agrees with 10 junctional bases. The DNA sequence is TGTGCTAGCAGCCGCAGCGGGGGGGCGTACAATGAGCAGTTCTTC. Its amino acids are CASSRSGGAYNEQFF.